Listed below are T cell receptor beta chains from one sample, sequenced in a study of CD8 T cells in Susac syndrome. Each CDR3 protein is one row after TCRdb ran MiXCR on the immunoSEQ multiplex PCR reads. The table shows some 150,000 distinct CDR3 sequences, with approximately 93% occurring only once. The material sequenced was CD4+ T cells from PBMCs. These receptor sequences come from a human donor in good health. CDR3s include the opening cysteine and the closing phenylalanine or tryptophan. The order of the fields is V gene, J gene, CDR3 protein.

TRBV12-3/TRBV12-4,TRBJ1-1,CASSLGTAMNTEAFF
TRBV7-2,TRBJ2-5,CASSLVSRVGQETQYF
TRBV2,TRBJ2-7,CASSDRTSGRVYEQYF
TRBV3-1,TRBJ1-3,CASSHRDRGYGIYF
TRBV9,TRBJ2-6,CASSPDPRGGAGANVLTF
TRBV3-1,TRBJ1-4,CASSREGLVKEKLFF
TRBV27,TRBJ2-7,CASSFSGRLTYEQYF
TRBV20-1,TRBJ2-6,CSVRQGDGGANVLTF
TRBV24-1,TRBJ1-2,CATSDATEGYTF
TRBV23-1,TRBJ1-1,CASSQSAATEAFF
TRBV12-3/TRBV12-4,TRBJ2-2,CASSLSLPPNTGELFF
TRBV6-6,TRBJ2-7,CASTYGSGSPGEQYF
TRBV6-5,TRBJ1-3,CASSYEGPNSGNTIYF
TRBV10-2,TRBJ1-5,CASSSSTGGQPQHF
TRBV20-1,TRBJ1-1,CSASALGQAMNTEAFF
TRBV3-1,TRBJ2-5,CASSLWEQETQYF
TRBV19,TRBJ1-1,CASSMIGQNTEAFF
TRBV7-2,TRBJ1-1,CASSKQGNTEAFF
TRBV5-1,TRBJ2-2,CASSPPRANTGELFF
TRBV5-6,TRBJ1-1,CASSPGHSGGGSGAFF
TRBV7-6,TRBJ1-2,CASSFGNDYGYTF
TRBV12-5,TRBJ2-2,CASGLGAVDTGELFF
TRBV20-1,TRBJ2-7,CSAREQRSYEQYF
TRBV5-4,TRBJ1-4,CASSLIGTGAGKLFF
TRBV19,TRBJ1-3,CASSTFLRTIRGNTIYF
TRBV6-6,TRBJ1-1,CASSSQGRGTEAFF
TRBV3-1,TRBJ2-1,CASSQGVHEQFF
TRBV9,TRBJ1-3,CASSPTEIWGNTIYF
TRBV2,TRBJ2-7,CASSETSYEQYF
TRBV12-3/TRBV12-4,TRBJ1-5,CASSFGLGAHQPQHF
TRBV29-1,TRBJ2-1,CSGDTYNEQFF
TRBV30,TRBJ2-1,CAWSSPLTSGRRIYNEQFF
TRBV5-4,TRBJ2-3,CASNHRTGADTQYF
TRBV19,TRBJ2-1,CASSMMRGREKFF
TRBV30,TRBJ2-1,CAWMPGTSINEQFF
TRBV27,TRBJ1-2,CASSLYGRLNYGYTF
TRBV2,TRBJ2-1,CASSESGSSEQFF
TRBV7-9,TRBJ1-2,CASSAAQRSYGYTF
TRBV24-1,TRBJ1-2,CATSDTGNYGYTF
TRBV7-2,TRBJ2-3,CASSSLAEYTDTQYF
TRBV11-2,TRBJ2-1,CASSLAFRAGYYNEQFF
TRBV6-6,TRBJ2-5,CASSYRHRQETQYF
TRBV20-1,TRBJ2-5,CSARDARPQYF
TRBV23-1,TRBJ2-7,CASSRRGPFLAEYF
TRBV5-4,TRBJ2-5,CASSRILAGGQETQYF
TRBV20-1,TRBJ2-5,CSARGQGQETQYF
TRBV15,TRBJ1-4,CATSRGETGEKLFF
TRBV18,TRBJ2-5,CASSPVGRETQYF
TRBV29-1,TRBJ2-7,CSVVYYEQYF
TRBV3-1,TRBJ2-5,CASSQPRETQYF
TRBV19,TRBJ2-7,CASSAGQGHYEQYF